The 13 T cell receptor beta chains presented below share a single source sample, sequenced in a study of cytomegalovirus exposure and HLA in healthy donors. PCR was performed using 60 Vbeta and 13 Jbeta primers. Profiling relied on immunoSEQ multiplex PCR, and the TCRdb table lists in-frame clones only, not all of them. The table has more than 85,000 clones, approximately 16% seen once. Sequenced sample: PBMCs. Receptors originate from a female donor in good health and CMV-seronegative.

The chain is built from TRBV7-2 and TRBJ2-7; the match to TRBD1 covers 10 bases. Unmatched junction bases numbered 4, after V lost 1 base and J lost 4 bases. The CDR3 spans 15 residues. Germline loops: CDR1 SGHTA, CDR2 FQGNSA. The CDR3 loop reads CASSLEGQGIYEQYF. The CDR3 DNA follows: TGTGCCAGCAGCTTAGAGGGACAGGGGATTTACGAGCAGTACTTC.

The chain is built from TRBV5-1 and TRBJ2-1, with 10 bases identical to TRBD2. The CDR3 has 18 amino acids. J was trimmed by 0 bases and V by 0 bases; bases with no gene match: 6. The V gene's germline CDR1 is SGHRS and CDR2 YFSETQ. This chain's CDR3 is CASSLGLAGASSYNEQFF. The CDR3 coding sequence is TGCGCCAGCAGCTTGGGTCTAGCGGGGGCGAGCTCCTACAATGAGCAGTTCTTC. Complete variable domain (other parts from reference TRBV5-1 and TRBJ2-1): KAGVTQTPRYLIKTRGQQVTLSCSPISGHRSVSWYQQTPGQGLQFLFEYFSETQRNKGNFPGRFSGRQFSNSRSEMNVSTLELGDSALYLCASSLGLAGASSYNEQFFGPGTRLTVL.

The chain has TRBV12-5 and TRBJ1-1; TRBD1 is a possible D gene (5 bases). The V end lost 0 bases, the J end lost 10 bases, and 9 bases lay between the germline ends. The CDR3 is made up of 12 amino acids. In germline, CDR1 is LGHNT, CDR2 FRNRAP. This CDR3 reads CASGLVRGTAFF. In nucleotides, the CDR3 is TGTGCTAGTGGTTTGGTACGGGGGACAGCTTTCTTT.

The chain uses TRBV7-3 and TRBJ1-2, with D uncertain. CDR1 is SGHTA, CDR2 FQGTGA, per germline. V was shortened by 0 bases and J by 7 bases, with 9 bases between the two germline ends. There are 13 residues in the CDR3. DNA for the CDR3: TGTGCCAGCAGCTTAACTAGAGATAGTGGCTACACCTTC. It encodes CASSLTRDSGYTF.

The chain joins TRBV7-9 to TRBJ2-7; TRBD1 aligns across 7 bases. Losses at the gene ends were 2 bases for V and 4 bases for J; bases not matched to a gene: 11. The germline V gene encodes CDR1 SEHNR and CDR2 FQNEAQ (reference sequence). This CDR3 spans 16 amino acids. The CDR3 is CASSLRTGTGSYEQYF. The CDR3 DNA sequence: TGTGCCAGCAGCTTAAGGACAGGAACTGGGTCATACGAGCAGTACTTC. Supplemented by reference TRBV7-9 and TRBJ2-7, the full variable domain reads DTGVSQNPRHKITKRGQNVTFRCDPISEHNRLYWYRQTLGQGPEFLTYFQNEAQLEKSRLLSDRFSAERPKGSFSTLEIQRTEQGDSAMYLCASSLRTGTGSYEQYFGPGTRLTVT.

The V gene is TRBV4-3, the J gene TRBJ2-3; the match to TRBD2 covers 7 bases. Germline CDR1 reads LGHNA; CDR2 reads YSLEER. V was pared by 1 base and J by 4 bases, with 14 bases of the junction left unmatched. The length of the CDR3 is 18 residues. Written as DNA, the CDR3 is TGCGCCAGCAGCCAAGCTGTGGGGGAGGGTTCCTGGGCAGATACGCAGTATTTT. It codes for CASSQAVGEGSWADTQYF.

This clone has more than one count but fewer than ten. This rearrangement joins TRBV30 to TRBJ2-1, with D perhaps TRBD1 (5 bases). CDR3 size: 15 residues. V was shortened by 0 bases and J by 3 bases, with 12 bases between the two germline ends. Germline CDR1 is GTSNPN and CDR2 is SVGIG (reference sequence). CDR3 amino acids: CAWSVRQQYYNEQFF. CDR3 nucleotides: TGTGCCTGGAGTGTAAGACAGCAGTACTACAATGAGCAGTTCTTC.

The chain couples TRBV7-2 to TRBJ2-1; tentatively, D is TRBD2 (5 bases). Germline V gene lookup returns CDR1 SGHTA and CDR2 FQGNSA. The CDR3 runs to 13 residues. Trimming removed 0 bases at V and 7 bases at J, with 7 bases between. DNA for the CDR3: TGTGCCAGCAGCTTAGCGCGGAGGAATGAGCAGTTCTTC. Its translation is CASSLARRNEQFF.

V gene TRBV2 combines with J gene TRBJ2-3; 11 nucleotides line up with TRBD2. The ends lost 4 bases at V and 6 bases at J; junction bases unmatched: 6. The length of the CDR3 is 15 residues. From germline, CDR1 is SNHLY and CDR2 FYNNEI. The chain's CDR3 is CASSVSSGGRDTQYF. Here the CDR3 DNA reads TGTGCCAGCAGTGTTTCTAGCGGGGGGCGGGATACGCAGTATTTT.

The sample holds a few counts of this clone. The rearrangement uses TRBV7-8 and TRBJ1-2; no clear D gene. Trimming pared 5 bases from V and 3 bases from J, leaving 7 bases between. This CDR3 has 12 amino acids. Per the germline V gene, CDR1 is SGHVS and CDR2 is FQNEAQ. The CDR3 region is CASSREDYGYTF. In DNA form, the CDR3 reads TGTGCCAGCAGCCGGGAGGACTATGGCTACACCTTC.

CDR3 sequence: CASSPRRDTEAFF. DNA for the CDR3: TGTGCCAGCAGCCCACGGAGGGACACTGAAGCTTTCTTT. This rearrangement joins TRBV7-8 to TRBJ1-1; D is uncertain. Germline V lookup: CDR1 SGHVS, CDR2 FQNEAQ. Trimming stripped 5 bases from V and 3 bases from J, with 10 bases between. This CDR3 is built from 13 residues.

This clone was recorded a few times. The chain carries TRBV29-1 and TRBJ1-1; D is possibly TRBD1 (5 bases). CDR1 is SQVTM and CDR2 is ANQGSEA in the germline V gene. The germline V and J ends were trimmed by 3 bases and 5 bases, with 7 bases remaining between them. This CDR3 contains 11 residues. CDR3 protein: CSVDGGTEAFF. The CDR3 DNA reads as TGCAGCGTTGATGGGGGGACTGAAGCTTTCTTT.

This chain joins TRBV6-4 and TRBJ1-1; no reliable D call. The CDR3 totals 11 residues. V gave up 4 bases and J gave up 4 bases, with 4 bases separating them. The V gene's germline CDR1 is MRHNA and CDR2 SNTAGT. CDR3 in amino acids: CASSVRTEAFF. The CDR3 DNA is TGTGCCAGCAGTGTTCGCACTGAAGCTTTCTTT.